The 32 T cell receptor beta chains presented below share a single source sample, sequenced in a study of T cell responses to AZD1222 COVID-19 vaccine. The repertoire was sequenced with immunoSEQ multiplex PCR; TCRdb's copy has only in-frame clones and lacks some. The sample yields roughly 86,000 clones, around 89% seen once. Sequencing used peripheral blood, obtained on day 0 of AZD1222 vaccination. Receptor source: an adult in good health.

Worth noting for this clone: This CDR3 is also generated by other DNA sequences in the sample. This chain uses TRBV2 with TRBJ1-3; the D gene is possibly TRBD1 (5 bases). Germline V lookup: CDR1 SNHLY, CDR2 FYNNEI. V gave up 6 bases and J gave up 4 bases, with 13 bases separating them. CDR3 length: 14 amino acids. DNA for the CDR3: TGTGCCAGCAGGGCCGGGACGGCAGGAAACACCATATATTTT. It specifies CASRAGTAGNTIYF.

V is TRBV6-5 and J is TRBJ1-6; 10 bases are a match to TRBD1. V lost 2 bases, J lost 9 bases, and 7 bases stayed unmatched. The CDR3 loop spans 16 amino acids. Germline V CDR1 and CDR2: MNHEY, SVGAGI. CDR3 DNA sequence: TGTGCCAGCAGTTACGAGGGACAGGGGAGAGGTTCACCCCTCCACTTT. This gives the protein CASSYEGQGRGSPLHF.

J is TRBJ2-3 and V is TRBV7-8, with 7 bases identical to TRBD1. The V and J ends lost 5 bases and 6 bases, in that order; junction bases with no gene match: 2. Per germline, CDR1 SGHVS and CDR2 FQNEAQ. The CDR3 is 12 amino acids. The CDR3 reads CASSPDRDTQYF. In DNA, the CDR3 is TGTGCCAGCAGCCCGGACAGGGATACGCAGTATTTT.

V and J are TRBV4-1 and TRBJ2-3, with D perhaps given as TRBD1 or TRBD2 (5 bases each). The CDR3 spans 17 residues. The germline V gene has CDR1 MGHRA and CDR2 YSYEKL. V was shortened by 9 bases and J by 2 bases, with 24 bases between the two germline ends. This CDR3 reads CARGTLGALGFTDTQYF. CDR3 DNA: TGCGCCAGGGGGACCCTGGGTGCCCTGGGCTTCACAGATACGCAGTATTTT.

The rearrangement links TRBV4-1 to TRBJ2-1; D unresolved. The CDR3 runs 13 residues. Trimming took off 0 bases at V and 7 bases at J, with 7 bases between the two ends. Germline V CDR1 and CDR2: MGHRA, YSYEKL. CDR3 nucleotides: TGCGCCAGCAGCCAAGAATGGCGAAATGAGCAGTTCTTC. This encodes CASSQEWRNEQFF.

The chain combines TRBV19 with TRBJ1-1; tentatively, D is TRBD1 (5 bases). The V gene lost 3 bases and the J gene lost 2 bases, with 10 bases spanning the gap. This CDR3 is 14 amino acids long. Germline CDR1 reads LNHDA; CDR2 reads SQIVND (reference sequence). CDR3 in amino acids: CASSIWGTNTEAFF. The CDR3 coding sequence is TGTGCCAGTAGTATCTGGGGGACTAACACTGAAGCTTTCTTT.

This chain links TRBV28 with TRBJ1-2, with 9 bases matching TRBD1. After removal of 4 bases from V and 7 bases from J, the junction contained 10 bases not matched to a gene. This CDR3 region has 15 residues. Germline assignment: CDR1 MDHEN and CDR2 SYDVKM. Written as DNA, the CDR3 is TGTGCCAGCAGTTGGGGGGGACAGGGCGTTTCTGGCTACACCTTC. Translation: CASSWGGQGVSGYTF.

This chain links TRBV3-1 (or the pseudogene TRBV3-2) with TRBJ2-2; D is undetermined. CDR3 length equals 13 residues. Germline CDR1 reads LGHDT; CDR2 reads YNNKEL (reference sequence). V was clipped by 6 bases and J by 6 bases, with 11 bases between them. In nucleotides, the CDR3 is TGTGCCAGCAGTGCCGGTCGGGCCGGGGAGCTGTTTTTT. It codes for CASSAGRAGELFF.

The rearrangement joins TRBV4-1 to TRBJ1-2, with TRBD1 as a possible D gene (5 bases). Trimming took off 3 bases at V and 4 bases at J, with 9 bases between the two ends. This CDR3 spans 13 amino acids. Germline V gene sequence: CDR1 MGHRA, CDR2 YSYEKL. The CDR3 DNA is TGCGCCAGCAGCCAGCAGGGTGGCTATGGCTACACCTTC. Encoded protein: CASSQQGGYGYTF.

V usage is TRBV7-2 and J usage is TRBJ2-7, with TRBD1 as a possible D gene (6 bases). The CDR3 totals 14 residues. Per the germline V gene, CDR1 is SGHTA and CDR2 is FQGNSA. The germline V and J ends were trimmed by 6 bases and 1 base, with 13 bases remaining between them. As DNA, the CDR3 is TGTGCCAGCAGTCGACAGGAAGGGTCCTACGAGCAGTACTTC. It specifies CASSRQEGSYEQYF.

The chain carries TRBV2 and TRBJ1-5; D is unclear. The CDR3 is made up of 14 amino acids. The V and J ends lost 2 bases and 0 bases respectively, with 5 bases between them. From germline, CDR1 is SNHLY and CDR2 FYNNEI. The CDR3 DNA reads as TGTGCCAGCAGTGAAAGTAATAGCAATCAGCCCCAGCATTTT. Translation: CASSESNSNQPQHF.

This rearrangement joins TRBV5-1 to TRBJ2-5, with D tentatively TRBD2 (5 bases). CDR1 and CDR2 (germline): SGHRS, YFSETQ. This CDR3 contains 10 residues. The V gene lost 7 bases and the J gene lost 5 bases, with 6 bases spanning the gap. CDR3 sequence (DNA): TGCGCCAGCCGGGGTGAGACCCAGTACTTC. Amino acid sequence: CASRGETQYF.

This chain connects TRBV2 to TRBJ2-7; D perhaps matches TRBD1 (6 bases). The V and J ends lost 5 bases and 3 bases respectively, with 17 bases between them. From germline, CDR1 is SNHLY and CDR2 FYNNEI. The CDR3 runs to 15 residues. Here the CDR3 DNA reads TGTGCCAGCAGTTATAACCCGGGACACGGCTACGAGCAGTACTTC. Its translation: CASSYNPGHGYEQYF.

The CDR3 here is CASSGLTSGSGETQYF. CDR3 nucleotide sequence: TGTGCCAGCAGCGGATTGACTAGCGGGAGTGGGGAGACCCAGTACTTC. V is TRBV9 and J is TRBJ2-5, with 12 bases that match TRBD2. The V gene end was trimmed by 3 bases and the J gene end by 5 bases; junction bases not matched to a gene: 8. In germline, CDR1 is SGDLS, CDR2 YYNGEE. The CDR3 is made up of 16 amino acids. Drawing the rest from reference TRBV9 and TRBJ2-5, the complete variable domain is DSGVTQTPKHLITATGQRVTLRCSPRSGDLSVYWYQQSLDQGLQFLIQYYNGEERAKGNILERFSAQQFPDLHSELNLSSLELGDSALYFCASSGLTSGSGETQYFGPGTRLLVL.

In this sample, this clone turned up once. The rearrangement joins TRBV9 to TRBJ2-1, with 7 bases matching TRBD2. This CDR3 contains 15 residues. Losses at the gene ends were 3 bases for V and 5 bases for J; bases not matched to a gene: 8. Germline V CDR1 and CDR2: SGDLS, YYNGEE. The chain's CDR3 is CASSEALLAHNEQFF. In DNA, the CDR3 is TGTGCCAGCAGCGAGGCCCTACTAGCGCACAATGAGCAGTTCTTC.

The V and J genes are TRBV28 and TRBJ1-5; no clear D. The CDR3 runs 10 residues. CDR1 and CDR2 (germline): MDHEN, SYDVKM. Trimming shortened V by 7 bases and J by 7 bases, and 5 bases separated the two germline ends. CDR3 coding DNA: TGTGCCAGCAACTGGCAGCCCCAGCATTTT. It encodes CASNWQPQHF.

The V call is TRBV18, the J call TRBJ2-7; D uncertain. The V end lost 5 bases, the J end lost 4 bases, and 9 bases lay between the germline ends. CDR1 and CDR2 (germline): KGHSH, LQKENI. The CDR3 has 12 residues. This CDR3 reads CASSDDGYEQYF. The CDR3 DNA reads TGTGCCAGCTCAGATGACGGGTACGAGCAGTACTTC. The full variable domain, rest sourced from reference TRBV18 and TRBJ2-7, is NAGVMQNPRHLVRRRGQEARLRCSPMKGHSHVYWYRQLPEEGLKFMVYLQKENIIDESGMPKERFSAEFPKEGPSILRIQQVVRGDSAAYFCASSDDGYEQYFGPGTRLTVT.

The V and J genes are TRBV18 and TRBJ2-1; the D gene is possibly TRBD1 (6 bases). Deletions cut 2 bases from V and 5 bases from J, with 10 bases between. The CDR3 length is 14 residues. Per the germline V gene, CDR1 is KGHSH and CDR2 is LQKENI. CDR3 protein: CASSPAQGNNEQFF. The CDR3 DNA reads as TGTGCCAGCTCACCAGCACAGGGAAACAATGAGCAGTTCTTC. Full variable domain (outside the CDR3, taken from reference TRBV18 and TRBJ2-1): NAGVMQNPRHLVRRRGQEARLRCSPMKGHSHVYWYRQLPEEGLKFMVYLQKENIIDESGMPKERFSAEFPKEGPSILRIQQVVRGDSAAYFCASSPAQGNNEQFFGPGTRLTVL.

Remarks on this clone: The junction shows a germline mismatch at one end, possibly a read error. The gene calls are TRBV7-7 and TRBJ2-2, with TRBD2 identical over 11 bases. Germline values: CDR1 SSHAT, CDR2 FNYEAQ (reference sequence). CDR3 size: 16 residues. CDR3 DNA sequence: TGTGCTAGCAGCCCCGGGACTAGCGGCCCTAGCGGGGAGCTGTTTTTT. Its translation is CASSPGTSGPSGELFF.

The chain recombines TRBV9 with TRBJ2-1; no definite D call. This CDR3 contains 14 residues. V dropped 0 bases and J dropped 3 bases, with 7 bases sitting between them. Per the germline V gene, CDR1 is SGDLS and CDR2 is YYNGEE. The CDR3 sequence is CASSVGYLYNEQFF. The CDR3 nucleotides are TGTGCCAGCAGCGTAGGGTACCTCTACAATGAGCAGTTCTTC.

The chain links TRBV18 to TRBJ2-1; TRBD2 matches 8 bases. The trim removed 5 bases at V and 0 bases at J, leaving 6 bases unmatched. CDR1 and CDR2 from the germline V gene are KGHSH and LQKENI. The CDR3 is 16 amino acids. The CDR3 is CASSAIAGGSYNEQFF. The CDR3 coding sequence is TGTGCCAGCTCAGCGATTGCGGGAGGCTCCTACAATGAGCAGTTCTTC. The full variable domain, in which reference TRBV18 and TRBJ2-1 provide the parts outside the CDR3, is NAGVMQNPRHLVRRRGQEARLRCSPMKGHSHVYWYRQLPEEGLKFMVYLQKENIIDESGMPKERFSAEFPKEGPSILRIQQVVRGDSAAYFCASSAIAGGSYNEQFFGPGTRLTVL.

The chain is built from TRBV28 and TRBJ2-7; D is uncertain. The CDR3 length is 13 residues. Trimming took 5 bases from V and 1 from J, leaving 9 bases between them. Germline assignment: CDR1 MDHEN and CDR2 SYDVKM. As DNA, the CDR3 is TGTGCCAGCAGTGACCCTGCTTCCTACGAGCAGTACTTC. Its translation: CASSDPASYEQYF.

This clone has a handful of counts. The same CDR3 also results from other DNA sequences found in this sample. The chain couples TRBV5-1 to TRBJ2-1; D remains ambiguous. V shed 0 bases and J shed 6 bases, with 4 bases lying between them. The germline V gene has CDR1 SGHRS and CDR2 YFSETQ. The CDR3 has 12 residues. CDR3 sequence (DNA): TGCGCCAGCAGCTTGGGGGGCAATGAGCAGTTCTTC. The encoded protein is CASSLGGNEQFF.

This chain joins TRBV6-5 and TRBJ1-6; D perhaps matches TRBD1 (5 bases). Germline lookup yields CDR1 MNHEY and CDR2 SVGAGI. This CDR3 region has 14 residues. CDR3 in amino acids: CAVQEGLINSPLHF. The CDR3 region has the DNA TGTGCTGTGCAGGAGGGGCTGATTAATTCACCCCTCCACTTT.

The gene calls are TRBV7-9 and TRBJ2-3; the D is unclear. The V gene lost 5 bases and the J gene lost 0 bases, with 6 bases spanning the gap. The CDR3 totals 13 residues. Germline V CDR1 and CDR2: SEHNR, FQNEAQ (reference sequence). In nucleotides, the CDR3 is TGTGCCAGCAGCCCGGATAGCACAGATACGCAGTATTTT. Amino acid sequence: CASSPDSTDTQYF.

The chain couples TRBV27 to TRBJ1-2, with 11 bases lining up with TRBD1. This CDR3 contains 15 residues. V lost 4 bases and J lost 4; bases outside the gene matches: 5. Germline V gene lookup returns CDR1 MNHEY and CDR2 SMNVEV (reference sequence). CDR3 nucleotides: TGTGCCAGCAGTTGGCGGACAGGGGGCGGCTATGGCTACACCTTC. It yields the protein CASSWRTGGGYGYTF.

The chain couples TRBV3-1 (or the pseudogene TRBV3-2) to TRBJ2-1, with 11 bases that match TRBD2. The CDR3 has 16 amino acids. V was clipped by 3 bases and J by 6 bases; unmatched bases: 7. Germline V gene data show CDR1 as LGHDT and CDR2 as YNNKEL (reference sequence). CDR3 nucleotides: TGTGCCAGCAGCCATGAGACTAGCGGGATCCCCAATGAGCAGTTCTTC. Translating gives CASSHETSGIPNEQFF.

V is TRBV5-4 and J is TRBJ1-4; D uncertain. Trimming removed 0 bases at V and 1 base at J, with 7 bases between. The CDR3 is 15 residues long. CDR1 is SGHNT, CDR2 YYREEE, per germline (reference sequence). Here the CDR3 DNA reads TGTGCCAGCAGCTTGGGGGTGGAAACTAATGAAAAACTGTTTTTT. Protein sequence: CASSLGVETNEKLFF.

The chain links TRBV14 to TRBJ1-2, with D uncertain. CDR3 length: 13 amino acids. Trimming pared 6 bases from V and 5 bases from J, leaving 13 bases between. The germline CDR1 and CDR2 sequences are SGHDN and FVKESK. The CDR3 loop reads CASSQYLQYGYTF. In DNA form, the CDR3 reads TGTGCCAGCAGTCAATACTTACAGTATGGCTACACCTTC.

The rearrangement joins TRBV27 to TRBJ2-7; unclear D gene. In germline, CDR1 is MNHEY, CDR2 SMNVEV (reference sequence). The CDR3 length is 15 residues. Trimming removed 5 bases at V and 4 bases at J, with 18 bases between. The CDR3 sequence is CASSPLIGVTYEQYF. CDR3 DNA sequence: TGTGCCAGCAGTCCCTTAATAGGCGTGACTTACGAGCAGTACTTC.

The chain carries TRBV6-1 and TRBJ1-1, with 9 bases matching TRBD1. Germline V lookup: CDR1 MNHNS, CDR2 SASEGT. The CDR3 consists of 14 residues. J was trimmed by 5 bases and V by 2 bases; bases with no gene match: 3. The CDR3 DNA reads as TGTGCCAGCAGTGAAAGGGGACAGGGAACTGAAGCTTTCTTT. It encodes CASSERGQGTEAFF.

The V gene is TRBV2, the J gene TRBJ2-3; D remains ambiguous. The V gene's germline CDR1 is SNHLY and CDR2 FYNNEI. V dropped 8 bases and J dropped 5 bases, with 14 bases sitting between them. The CDR3 covers 13 residues. CDR3 sequence reads: CASQTSDGDTQYF. The CDR3 DNA follows: TGTGCCAGCCAAACTTCGGACGGAGATACGCAGTATTTT.